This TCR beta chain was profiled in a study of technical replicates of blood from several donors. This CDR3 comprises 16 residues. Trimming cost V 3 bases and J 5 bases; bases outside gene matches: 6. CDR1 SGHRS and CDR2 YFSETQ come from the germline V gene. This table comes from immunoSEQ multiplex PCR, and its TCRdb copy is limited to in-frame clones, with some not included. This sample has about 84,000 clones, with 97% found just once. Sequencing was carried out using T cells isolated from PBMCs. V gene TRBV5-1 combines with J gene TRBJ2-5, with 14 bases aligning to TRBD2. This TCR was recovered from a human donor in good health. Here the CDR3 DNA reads TGCGCCAGCAGCTGGGGGACTAGCGGGAGCCTGGAGACCCAGTACTTC. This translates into CASSWGTSGSLETQYF.